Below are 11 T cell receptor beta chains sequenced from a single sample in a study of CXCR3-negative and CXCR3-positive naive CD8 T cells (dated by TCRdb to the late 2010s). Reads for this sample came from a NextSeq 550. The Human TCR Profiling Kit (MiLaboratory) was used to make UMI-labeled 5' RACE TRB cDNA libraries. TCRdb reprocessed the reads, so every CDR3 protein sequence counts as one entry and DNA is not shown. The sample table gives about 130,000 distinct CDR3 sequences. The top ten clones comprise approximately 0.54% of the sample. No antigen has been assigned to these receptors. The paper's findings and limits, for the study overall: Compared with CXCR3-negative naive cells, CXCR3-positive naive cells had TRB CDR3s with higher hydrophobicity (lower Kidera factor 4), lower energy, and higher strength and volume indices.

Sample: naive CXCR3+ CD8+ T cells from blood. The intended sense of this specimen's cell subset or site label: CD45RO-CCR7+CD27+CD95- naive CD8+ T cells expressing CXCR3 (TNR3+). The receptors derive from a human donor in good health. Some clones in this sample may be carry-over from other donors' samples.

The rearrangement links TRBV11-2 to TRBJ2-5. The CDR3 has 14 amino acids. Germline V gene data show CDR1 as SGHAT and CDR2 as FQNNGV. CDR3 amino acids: CASSLGDIQETQYF.

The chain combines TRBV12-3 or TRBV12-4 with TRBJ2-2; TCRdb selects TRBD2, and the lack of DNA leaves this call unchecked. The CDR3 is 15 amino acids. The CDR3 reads CASSPSGLNTGELFF.

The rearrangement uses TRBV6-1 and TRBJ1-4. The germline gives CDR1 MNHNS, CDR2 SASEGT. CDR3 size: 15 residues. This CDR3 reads CASSEVGSPNEKLFF.

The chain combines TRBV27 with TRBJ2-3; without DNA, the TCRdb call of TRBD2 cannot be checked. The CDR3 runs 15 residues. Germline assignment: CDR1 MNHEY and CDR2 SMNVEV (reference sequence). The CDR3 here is CASSPTSGGRDTQYF.

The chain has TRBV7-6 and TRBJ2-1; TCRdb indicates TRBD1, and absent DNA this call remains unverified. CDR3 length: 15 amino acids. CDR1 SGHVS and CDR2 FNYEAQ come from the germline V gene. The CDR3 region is CASSRQESSYNEQFF.

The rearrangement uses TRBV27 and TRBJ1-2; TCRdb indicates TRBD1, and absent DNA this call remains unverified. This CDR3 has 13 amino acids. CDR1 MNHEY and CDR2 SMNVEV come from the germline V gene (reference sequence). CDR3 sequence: CASRPRGDYGYTF.

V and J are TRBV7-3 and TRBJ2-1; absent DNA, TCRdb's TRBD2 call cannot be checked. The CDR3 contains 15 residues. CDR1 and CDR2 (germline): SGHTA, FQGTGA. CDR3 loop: CASSSLAGPYNEQFF.

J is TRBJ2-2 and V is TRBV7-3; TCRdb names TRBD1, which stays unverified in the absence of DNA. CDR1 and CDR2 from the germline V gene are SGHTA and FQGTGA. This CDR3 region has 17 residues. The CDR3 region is CASSLLQSGANTGELFF.

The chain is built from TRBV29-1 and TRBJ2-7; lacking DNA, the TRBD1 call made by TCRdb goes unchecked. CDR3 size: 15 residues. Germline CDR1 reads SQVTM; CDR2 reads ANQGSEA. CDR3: CSALGGSGGTYEQYF.

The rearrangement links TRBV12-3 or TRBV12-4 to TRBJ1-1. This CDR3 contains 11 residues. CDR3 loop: CASSPAGEAFF.

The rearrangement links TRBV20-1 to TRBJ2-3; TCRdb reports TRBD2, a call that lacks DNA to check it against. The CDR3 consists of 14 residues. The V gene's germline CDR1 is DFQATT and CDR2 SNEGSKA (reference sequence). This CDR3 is CSAREEGPSDTQYF.